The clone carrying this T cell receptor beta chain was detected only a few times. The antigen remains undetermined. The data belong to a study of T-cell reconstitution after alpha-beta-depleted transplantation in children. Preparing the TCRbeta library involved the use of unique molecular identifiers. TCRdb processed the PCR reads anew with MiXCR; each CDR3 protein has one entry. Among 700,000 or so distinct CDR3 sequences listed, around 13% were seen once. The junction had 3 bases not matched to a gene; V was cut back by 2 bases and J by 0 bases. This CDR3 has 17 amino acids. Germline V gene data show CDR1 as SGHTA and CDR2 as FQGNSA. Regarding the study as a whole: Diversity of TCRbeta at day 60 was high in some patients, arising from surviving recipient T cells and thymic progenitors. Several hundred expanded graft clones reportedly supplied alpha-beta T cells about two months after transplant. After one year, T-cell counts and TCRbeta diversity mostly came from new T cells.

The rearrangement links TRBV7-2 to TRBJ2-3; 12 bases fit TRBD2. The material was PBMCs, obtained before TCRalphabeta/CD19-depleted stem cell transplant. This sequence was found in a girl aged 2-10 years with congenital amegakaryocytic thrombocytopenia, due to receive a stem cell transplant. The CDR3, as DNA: TGTGCCAGCAGCTTACTAGCGGGAGGGGTGAGCACAGATACGCAGTATTTT. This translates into CASSLLAGGVSTDTQYF.